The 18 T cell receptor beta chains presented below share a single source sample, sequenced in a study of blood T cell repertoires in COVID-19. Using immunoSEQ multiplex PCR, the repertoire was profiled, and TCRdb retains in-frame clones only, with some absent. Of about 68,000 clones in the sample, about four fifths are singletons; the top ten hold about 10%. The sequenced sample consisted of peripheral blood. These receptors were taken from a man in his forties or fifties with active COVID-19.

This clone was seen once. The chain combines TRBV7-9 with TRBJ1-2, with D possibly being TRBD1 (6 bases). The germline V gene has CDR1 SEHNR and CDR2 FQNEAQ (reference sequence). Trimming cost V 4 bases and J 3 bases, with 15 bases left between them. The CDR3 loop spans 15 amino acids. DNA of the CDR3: TGTGCCAGCAGCTACTCTTGGACAGCGCACTATGGCTACACCTTC. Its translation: CASSYSWTAHYGYTF. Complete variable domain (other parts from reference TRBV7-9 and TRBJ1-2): DTGVSQNPRHKITKRGQNVTFRCDPISEHNRLYWYRQTLGQGPEFLTYFQNEAQLEKSRLLSDRFSAERPKGSFSTLEIQRTEQGDSAMYLCASSYSWTAHYGYTFGSGTRLTVV.

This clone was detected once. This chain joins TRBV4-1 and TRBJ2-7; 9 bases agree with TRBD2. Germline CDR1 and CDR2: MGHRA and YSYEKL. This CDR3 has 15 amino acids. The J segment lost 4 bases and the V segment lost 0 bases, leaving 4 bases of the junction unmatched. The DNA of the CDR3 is TGCGCCAGCAGCCAAGATCCTAGCGGGATTTACGAGCAGTACTTC. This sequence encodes CASSQDPSGIYEQYF.

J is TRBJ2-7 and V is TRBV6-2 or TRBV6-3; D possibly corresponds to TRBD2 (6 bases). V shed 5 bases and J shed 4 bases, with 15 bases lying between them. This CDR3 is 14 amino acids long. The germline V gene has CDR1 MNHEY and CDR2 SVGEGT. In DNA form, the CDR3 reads TGTGCCAGCAGTGTGGAGGGCAGTAGATACGAGCAGTACTTC. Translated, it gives CASSVEGSRYEQYF.

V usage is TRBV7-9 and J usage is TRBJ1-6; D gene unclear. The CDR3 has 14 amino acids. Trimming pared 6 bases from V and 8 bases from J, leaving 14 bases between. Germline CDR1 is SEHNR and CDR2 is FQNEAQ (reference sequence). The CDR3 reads CASRLDFFDSPLHF. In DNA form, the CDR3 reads TGTGCCAGCAGACTTGACTTTTTCGATTCACCCCTCCACTTT.

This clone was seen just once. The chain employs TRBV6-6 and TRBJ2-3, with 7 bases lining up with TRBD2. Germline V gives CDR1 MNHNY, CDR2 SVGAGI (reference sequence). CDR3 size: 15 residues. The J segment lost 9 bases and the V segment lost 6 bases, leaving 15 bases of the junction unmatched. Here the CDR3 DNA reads TGTGCCAGCAGCCGCCGGGACTACCGTCAGATAACGCAGTATTTT. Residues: CASSRRDYRQITQYF.

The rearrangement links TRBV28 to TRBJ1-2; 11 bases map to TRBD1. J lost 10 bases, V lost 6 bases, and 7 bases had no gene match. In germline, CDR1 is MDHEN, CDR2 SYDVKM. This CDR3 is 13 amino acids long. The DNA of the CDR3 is TGTGCCAGCAGCTCCGGGACAGGGGGAGCCTACACCTTC. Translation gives CASSSGTGGAYTF.

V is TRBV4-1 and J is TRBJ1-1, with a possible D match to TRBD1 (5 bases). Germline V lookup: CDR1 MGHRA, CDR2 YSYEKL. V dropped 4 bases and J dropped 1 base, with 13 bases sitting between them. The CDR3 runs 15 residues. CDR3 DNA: TGCGCCAGCAGCCGGTCGGGGGACCGGAACACTGAAGCTTTCTTT. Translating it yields CASSRSGDRNTEAFF.

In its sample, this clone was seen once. The CDR3 DNA is TGTGCCAGCAGCGCATCGGGACTAACAAACATTCAGTACTTC. As protein: CASSASGLTNIQYF. The V and J genes are TRBV9 and TRBJ2-4; 7 bases agree with TRBD2. V lost 3 bases and J lost 6; bases outside the gene matches: 6. CDR1 SGDLS and CDR2 YYNGEE come from the germline V gene. This CDR3 contains 14 residues. Full variable domain (missing parts from reference TRBV9 and TRBJ2-4): DSGVTQTPKHLITATGQRVTLRCSPRSGDLSVYWYQQSLDQGLQFLIQYYNGEERAKGNILERFSAQQFPDLHSELNLSSLELGDSALYFCASSASGLTNIQYFGAGTRLSVL.

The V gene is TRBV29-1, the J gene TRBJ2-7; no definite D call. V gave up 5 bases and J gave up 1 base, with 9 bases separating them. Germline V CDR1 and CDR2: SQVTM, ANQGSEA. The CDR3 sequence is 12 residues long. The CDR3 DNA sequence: TGCAGCGTTCTCGGCGGTTCCTACGAGCAGTACTTC. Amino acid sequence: CSVLGGSYEQYF.

DNA for the CDR3: TGTGCCAGCTCACCCAGGAAGACCTACGAGCAGTACTTC. This gives the protein CASSPRKTYEQYF. The V gene is TRBV18, the J gene TRBJ2-7; D gene ambiguous. Per the germline V gene, CDR1 is KGHSH and CDR2 is LQKENI. CDR3 length: 13 amino acids. Trimming took off 3 bases at V and 2 bases at J, with 8 bases between the two ends.

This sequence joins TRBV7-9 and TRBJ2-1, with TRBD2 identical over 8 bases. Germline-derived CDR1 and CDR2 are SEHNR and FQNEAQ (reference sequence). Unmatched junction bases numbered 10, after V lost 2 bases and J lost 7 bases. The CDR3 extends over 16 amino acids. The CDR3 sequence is CASSLRGAGGVNEQFF. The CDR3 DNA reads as TGTGCCAGCAGCTTAAGGGGCGCGGGAGGAGTTAATGAGCAGTTCTTC.

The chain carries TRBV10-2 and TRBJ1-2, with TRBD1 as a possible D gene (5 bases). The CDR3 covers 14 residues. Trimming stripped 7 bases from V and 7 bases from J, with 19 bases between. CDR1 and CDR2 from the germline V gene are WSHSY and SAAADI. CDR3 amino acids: CASKAGTQVIGYTF. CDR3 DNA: TGCGCCAGCAAGGCCGGGACTCAAGTTATTGGCTACACCTTC.

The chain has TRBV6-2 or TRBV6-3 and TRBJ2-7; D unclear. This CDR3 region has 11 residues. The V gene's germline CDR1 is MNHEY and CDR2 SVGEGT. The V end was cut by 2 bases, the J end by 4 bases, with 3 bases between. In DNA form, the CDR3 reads TGTGCCAGCAGTTACCAGTACGAGCAGTACTTC. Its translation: CASSYQYEQYF.

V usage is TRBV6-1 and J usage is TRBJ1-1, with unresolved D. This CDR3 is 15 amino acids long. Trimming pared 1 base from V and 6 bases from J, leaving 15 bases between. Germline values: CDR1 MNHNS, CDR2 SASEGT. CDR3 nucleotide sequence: TGTGCCAGCAGTGAAGGGTGGGGTCGGGGTCCTGAAGCTTTCTTT. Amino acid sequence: CASSEGWGRGPEAFF.

CDR3 sequence reads: CASSKATGNNSPLHF. The CDR3 region has the DNA TGTGCCAGCAGCAAGGCGACAGGAAATAATTCACCCCTCCACTTT. The chain employs TRBV6-5 and TRBJ1-6, with a weak D call TRBD1 (6 bases). The germline gives CDR1 MNHEY, CDR2 SVGAGI. The CDR3 contains 15 residues. The V and J ends lost 6 bases and 5 bases respectively, with 14 bases between them.

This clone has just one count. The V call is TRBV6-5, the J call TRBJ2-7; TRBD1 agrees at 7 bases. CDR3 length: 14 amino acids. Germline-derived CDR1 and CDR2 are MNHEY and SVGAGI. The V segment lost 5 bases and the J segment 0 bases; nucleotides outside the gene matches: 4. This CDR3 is CASSRQGDSYEQYF. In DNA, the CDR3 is TGTGCCAGCAGTAGACAGGGAGACTCCTACGAGCAGTACTTC.

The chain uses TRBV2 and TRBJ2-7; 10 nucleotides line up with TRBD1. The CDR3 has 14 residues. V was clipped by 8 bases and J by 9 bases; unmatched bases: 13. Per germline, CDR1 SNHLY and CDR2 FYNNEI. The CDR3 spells CASGGDRGTPGQYF. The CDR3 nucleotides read TGTGCCAGCGGCGGGGACAGGGGCACCCCTGGGCAGTACTTC.

The CDR3 spells CASSLDSNEQFF. DNA for the CDR3: TGTGCCAGCAGCCTGGATAGCAATGAGCAGTTCTTC. The V and J genes are TRBV5-4 and TRBJ2-1; D uncertain. The V gene lost 4 bases and the J gene lost 6 bases, with 8 bases spanning the gap. This CDR3 comprises 12 residues. Germline V gene sequence: CDR1 SGHNT, CDR2 YYREEE (reference sequence).